The rows below give T cell receptor beta chains drawn from one sample of a study of shared clonotypes between healthy human individuals. TCRdb's table, derived via immunoSEQ multiplex PCR, lists solely in-frame clones and lacks some. The sample holds around 2.5 million clones, approximately 93% seen once. The sequenced material came from naive CD4+ T cells from PBMCs. These TCRs come from a man aged 18 to 29 in good health. Some clones in this sample may be carry-over from other donors' samples. CDR3s include the opening cysteine and the closing phenylalanine or tryptophan. Fields, in order: D gene, clone size, V gene, J gene, CDR3 DNA, CDR3 protein. D genes are given only for firm matches. Clone size is stated in some rows and not others, as once, few, many or a class when expanded.

>NA|NA|TRBV7-2|TRBJ2-3
TGTGCCAGCAGCCCCCCCTCACTAGATATGGGCACAGATACGCAGTATTTT
CASSPPSLDMGTDTQYF
>NA|NA|TRBV2|TRBJ2-5
TGTGCCAGCAACCCGGCCCTAGGTGGGGCCCAGTACTTC
CASNPALGGAQYF
>NA|NA|TRBV11-2|TRBJ2-3
TGTGCCAGCAGCCATCCCGGGCCTGGAACGCAGTATTTT
CASSHPGPGTQYF
>NA|NA|TRBV2|TRBJ2-5
TGTGCCAGCAGTGATACAGGGCACGAGACCCAGTACTTC
CASSDTGHETQYF
>NA|once|TRBV19|TRBJ1-4
TGTGCCAGTAAGCTGAGGGATCGAAATGAAAAACTGTTTTTT
CASKLRDRNEKLFF
>NA|NA|TRBV7-6|TRBJ2-5
TGTGCCAGCAGCCAGCCCCAAGAGACCCAGTACTTC
CASSQPQETQYF
>NA|NA|TRBV7-2|TRBJ2-1
TGTGCCAGCCGCGGGATAGGTAGCGCGTTCGTCAATGAGCAGTTCTTC
CASRGIGSAFVNEQFF
>NA|NA|TRBV15|TRBJ1-2
TGTGCCACCAGCAGAGGACAGTATGGCTACACCTTC
CATSRGQYGYTF
>TRBD2|NA|TRBV28|TRBJ2-1
TGTGCCAGCAGTTGGGGAGGGGCCTCCTACAATGAGCAGTTCTTC
CASSWGGASYNEQFF
>NA|NA|TRBV29-1|TRBJ2-5
TGCAGCGTTGAGTCAGGGGCGGTGACCCAGTACTTC
CSVESGAVTQYF
>NA|once|TRBV28|TRBJ2-2
TGTGCCAGCAGTTTTGGGGGCCCCTTAGGGACCGGGGAGCTGTTTTTT
CASSFGGPLGTGELFF
>TRBD1|NA|TRBV19|TRBJ2-3
TGTGCCAGTAGACTCGGACAGGGTACAGATACGCAGTATTTT
CASRLGQGTDTQYF
>TRBD2|NA|TRBV5-1|TRBJ2-3
TGCGCCAGCAGCTCCTCTAGCGGGAGTTATTTAGGTACGCAGTATTTT
CASSSSSGSYLGTQYF
>TRBD2|NA|TRBV5-1|TRBJ2-7
TGCGCCAGCAGCCCTAGACCCAGGGAGGGCGAGCAGTACTTC
CASSPRPREGEQYF
>TRBD2|once|TRBV28|TRBJ2-7
TGTGCCAGCAGTACCTTCACCGGGACTAGCTACGAGCAGTACTTC
CASSTFTGTSYEQYF
>TRBD1|NA|TRBV5-5|TRBJ2-3
TGTGCCAGCAGCTCGACCGGGACAGGGGTTGAAGATACGCAGTATTTT
CASSSTGTGVEDTQYF
>NA|NA|TRBV1|TRBJ2-3
TGCACCAGCAGCCAAAGATTACAGGGAGGTCTAGCGGGAGGCGCCCCAGATACGCAGTATTTT
CTSSQRLQGGLAGGAPDTQYF
>NA|NA|TRBV6-4|TRBJ1-5
TGTGCCCTCAAAAGGTCTAGCAATCAGCCCCAGCATTTT
CALKRSSNQPQHF
>NA|NA|TRBV7-9|TRBJ2-5
TGTGCCAGCAGCCCGGGTTGGGGAACAGGAGAGACCCAGTACTTC
CASSPGWGTGETQYF
>NA|NA|TRBV5-1|TRBJ2-7
TGCGCCAGCAGCTCCCCGTCCTACGAGCAGTACTTC
CASSSPSYEQYF
>TRBD2|NA|TRBV28|TRBJ2-2
TGTGCCAGCAGTGACCGACTAGCGAGACGTGCCGGGGAGCTGTTTTTT
CASSDRLARRAGELFF
>TRBD2|NA|TRBV5-1|TRBJ2-1
TGCGCCAGCAGCCCTTTAGCGGGAGTCGTCAATGAGCAGTTCTTC
CASSPLAGVVNEQFF
>NA|NA|TRBV14|TRBJ2-2
TGTGCCAGCAGCCAAGTGGCTGGGCTGAGACTCGCGCAGCTGTTTTTT
CASSQVAGLRLAQLFF
>NA|NA|TRBV11-1|TRBJ2-5
TGTGCCAGCAGCCCCAAAAGAGGCGGGCTCCAAGAGACCCAGTACTTC
CASSPKRGGLQETQYF
>NA|NA|TRBV5-4|TRBJ1-2
TGTGCCAGCAGCTTACGTAACAGGGTAGATTATGGCTACACCTTC
CASSLRNRVDYGYTF
>NA|NA|TRBV5-4|TRBJ2-3
TGTGCCAGCAGCTTTGAGGGACATGGCACAGATACGCAGTATTTT
CASSFEGHGTDTQYF
>TRBD1|NA|TRBV18|TRBJ2-5
TGTGCCAGCTCATCACAGGGGTCCCAAGAGACCCAGTACTTC
CASSSQGSQETQYF
>NA|NA|TRBV28|TRBJ2-7
TGTGCCAGCAGTTCTGGTGTTGTAGTGTCCTACGAGCAGTACTTC
CASSSGVVVSYEQYF
>NA|NA|TRBV6-5|TRBJ1-1
TGTGCTAGCAGAGGGTCAGACAGGACCGTGGAAGCTTTCTTT
CASRGSDRTVEAFF
>TRBD1|NA|TRBV5-1|TRBJ1-4
TGCGCCAGCAGCTCGCCGGACAGGGGTTCAGGGGATCGACTGTTTTTT
CASSSPDRGSGDRLFF
>NA|NA|TRBV15|TRBJ2-1
TGTGCCACCAGCAGAGCTTCCCAGGGCAATGAGCAGTTCTTC
CATSRASQGNEQFF
>TRBD2|NA|TRBV2|TRBJ2-3
TGTGCCAGCAGGAAACTAGCGGGAGGGGTAGATACGCAGTATTTT
CASRKLAGGVDTQYF
>TRBD2|NA|TRBV28|TRBJ2-1
TGTGCCAGCAGTTTACGAGCGGGAGGGCGGGATGAGCAGTTCTTC
CASSLRAGGRDEQFF
>NA|NA|TRBV18|TRBJ1-2
TGTGCCAGCTCACCAGGGGAAGGCTACACCTTC
CASSPGEGYTF
>NA|few|TRBV16|TRBJ1-1
TGTGCCAGCAGCCGAACCAGGCGTTACACTGAAGCTTTCTTT
CASSRTRRYTEAFF
>NA|NA|TRBV7-3|TRBJ2-1
TGTGCCAGCAGCTTAAGTCCTAGTTCCTACAATGAGCAGTTCTTC
CASSLSPSSYNEQFF
>NA|NA|TRBV7-3|TRBJ2-7
TGTGCCAGCAGCTTAGGAGGGGCTGGAGGGTACGAGCAGTACTTC
CASSLGGAGGYEQYF
>TRBD2|NA|TRBV19|TRBJ2-3
TGTGCCAGTAGTATACCTAGCGGAGGCAGCACAGATACGCAGTATTTT
CASSIPSGGSTDTQYF
>NA|NA|TRBV2|TRBJ2-3
TGTGCCAGCAGTACCACAGATACGCAGTATTTT
CASSTTDTQYF
>TRBD1|NA|TRBV11-2|TRBJ2-3
TGTGCCAGCAGCTTAACGTCAAGACAGGGGGCGTCTGTGGATTTT
CASSLTSRQGASVDF
>NA|NA|TRBV28|TRBJ2-7
TGTGCCAGCAGATCCCGGAGGTATGAGCAGTACTTC
CASRSRRYEQYF
>NA|NA|TRBV2|TRBJ1-1
TGTGCCAGCAGGGGACCAACCGGGAACACTGAAGCTTTCTTT
CASRGPTGNTEAFF
>TRBD2|NA|TRBV28|TRBJ2-1
TGTGCCAGCAGTCCCGGGACTAGTGAGTTCTTC
CASSPGTSEFF
>NA|NA|TRBV5-1|TRBJ1-1
TGCGCCAGCAGCCCCACAGGGACGAACACTGAAGCTTTCTTT
CASSPTGTNTEAFF
>NA|NA|TRBV5-1|TRBJ2-7
TGCGCCAGCAGCTTGGGGCTTCGTACCTACGAGCAGTACTTC
CASSLGLRTYEQYF
>NA|NA|TRBV5-1|TRBJ2-7
TGCGCCAGCAGCCCCTTGGGGGACTCCTACGAGCAGTACTTC
CASSPLGDSYEQYF
>TRBD2|NA|TRBV11-2|TRBJ2-5
TGTGCCAGCAGCACACTTTCCGGGACTAGCGGCCAAGAGACCCAGTACTTC
CASSTLSGTSGQETQYF
>NA|NA|TRBV5-1|TRBJ1-5
TGCGCCAGCAGCTTGGGTGGGAAGGTCGGCCAGCCCCAGCATTTT
CASSLGGKVGQPQHF
>NA|NA|TRBV5-4|TRBJ2-3
TGTGCCAGCAGCTTGGGGCAGCCAGATACGCAGTATTTT
CASSLGQPDTQYF
>NA|once|TRBV7-2|TRBJ1-3
TGTGCCAGCAGCTTAGAGGCACGGGACACCATATATTTT
CASSLEARDTIYF
>TRBD2|NA|TRBV27|TRBJ2-1
TGTGCCAGCACCTCTCCGGGACTAGAATACAATGAGCAGTTCTTC
CASTSPGLEYNEQFF
>TRBD1|NA|TRBV6-5|TRBJ1-2
TGTGCCACCACCTTTACTTTGGGACAGTCATATGGCTACACCTTC
CATTFTLGQSYGYTF
>NA|NA|TRBV5-6|TRBJ2-3
TGTGCCAGCAACCTCGGGGGACCTCACACAGATACGCAGTATTTT
CASNLGGPHTDTQYF
>NA|NA|TRBV5-1|TRBJ1-3
TGCGCCAGCAGCTTGTGGGGCGGTGACGGAAACACCATATATTTT
CASSLWGGDGNTIYF